This entry features one T cell receptor beta chain sequence. The data derive from a study of blood T cell repertoires in COVID-19. Background on the study: Acute and convalescent COVID-19 samples came from the United States, Italy and Spain.

In the study's own analysis: It was from reference gene primer amplification that nucleated cell counts were estimated. Sequencing was performed with immunoSEQ multiplex PCR; in TCRdb, only in-frame clones are kept and a portion is missing. Clone size and the V and J calls come from that table; the DNA yielded D and trimming. The data show some 160,000 clones, roughly three quarters seen once. The CDR3 is 15 residues long. The germline V and J ends were trimmed by 3 bases and 4 bases, with 10 bases remaining between them. Germline V gene lookup returns CDR1 SGHNT and CDR2 YENEEA. Sequenced: peripheral blood. V is TRBV11-3 and J is TRBJ1-6; D unresolved. The sequence was obtained from a man aged 50-59 years with active or convalescent COVID-19. CDR3 sequence (DNA): TGTGCCAGCAGCTTGCTAACAGCTTATAATTCACCCCTCCACTTT. It translates to CASSLLTAYNSPLHF.